The rows below give T cell receptor beta chains drawn from one sample of a study of T cells after yellow fever vaccination. TCRdb re-derived calls from the 5' RACE reads in MiXCR, one entry per CDR3 protein. The sample lists roughly 500,000 distinct CDR3 sequences, about 19% seen once, with more than 13% in the top ten. The specimen was PBMCs, collected 15 days after the yellow fever booster vaccination. All receptors come from a man aged 25-45 years who received the YFV17D yellow fever vaccine. The CDR3 runs from the conserved cysteine through the conserved F or W. Each record gives: clone size, J gene, V gene, CDR3 protein. Rows may omit the clone size; those that give it use once, few, many or a size class.

many	TRBJ2-1	TRBV7-2	CASSFVAGPYNEQFF
few	TRBJ1-4	TRBV19	CASSWGRSNEKLFF
NA	TRBJ1-4	TRBV20-1	CSASDTTANEKLFF
NA	TRBJ2-1	TRBV18	CASSPMVDTQQFF
NA	TRBJ2-5	TRBV7-9	CASSSFSGGEETQYF
NA	TRBJ1-1	TRBV12-3/TRBV12-4	CASVRQLNTEAFF
NA	TRBJ2-3	TRBV5-1	CASSLRQDRGDTQYF
few	TRBJ2-2	TRBV4-3	CASSQDQKGHITGELFF
few	TRBJ2-4	TRBV3-1	CASGENLLDKNIQYF
NA	TRBJ2-1	TRBV20-1	CSALPGLPGEQFF
few	TRBJ2-7	TRBV7-9	CASSFGTSRMREQYF
NA	TRBJ2-1	TRBV12-3/TRBV12-4	CASKTSRSYNEQFF
NA	TRBJ2-7	TRBV20-1	CSAKQDYTYEQYF
few	TRBJ2-3	TRBV10-3	CAISSGGGTDTQYF
many	TRBJ1-1	TRBV20-1	CSAKPPGLNTEAFF
NA	TRBJ2-5	TRBV10-3	CATSGTSGQETQYF
few	TRBJ2-1	TRBV12-3/TRBV12-4	CASSSRRPYNEQFF
many	TRBJ2-3	TRBV5-1	CASSPGVSTDTQYF
few	TRBJ2-5	TRBV28	CASSFRRQRGRLETQYF
NA	TRBJ2-1	TRBV6-2/TRBV6-3	CASDRPGLGVDEQFF